The present T cell receptor beta chain was sequenced within a study of blood T cell repertoires in COVID-19. This CDR3 spans 15 amino acids. V lost 5 bases and J lost 6; bases outside the gene matches: 7. Germline CDR1 and CDR2: MNHEY and SMNVEV (reference sequence). The method was immunoSEQ multiplex PCR; TCRdb's version includes in-frame clones alone and lacks a portion of them. The sample yields a few hundred thousand clones, over 75% seen once. The clonotype was recovered from a man aged 45-65 years with acute or convalescent COVID-19. The chain employs TRBV27 and TRBJ2-2; 9 bases map to TRBD1. Sequencing was performed on peripheral blood. DNA of the CDR3: TGTGCCAGCAGTAAACCCGGGACAGGGTCCGGGGAGCTGTTTTTT. This sequence encodes CASSKPGTGSGELFF.